The clone carrying this TCR beta chain appeared a single time. These data belong to a study of control samples from healthy donors and cancer patients. Generated by immunoSEQ multiplex PCR, the TCRdb table keeps only in-frame clones and is missing some. The table has roughly 190,000 clones, 91% seen once. CDR3 size: 15 residues. The V end was cut by 5 bases, the J end by 1 base, with 14 bases between. Germline CDR1 reads LNHDA; CDR2 reads SQIVND (reference sequence). The genes are TRBV19 and TRBJ1-1, with TRBD1 as a possible D gene (5 bases). The sequenced sample consisted of blood. The source is a man aged 25 to 40 in good health. The CDR3 DNA reads TGTGCCAGTAGTGCAACTTGGGGGGGGAACACTGAAGCTTTCTTT. This sequence encodes CASSATWGGNTEAFF.